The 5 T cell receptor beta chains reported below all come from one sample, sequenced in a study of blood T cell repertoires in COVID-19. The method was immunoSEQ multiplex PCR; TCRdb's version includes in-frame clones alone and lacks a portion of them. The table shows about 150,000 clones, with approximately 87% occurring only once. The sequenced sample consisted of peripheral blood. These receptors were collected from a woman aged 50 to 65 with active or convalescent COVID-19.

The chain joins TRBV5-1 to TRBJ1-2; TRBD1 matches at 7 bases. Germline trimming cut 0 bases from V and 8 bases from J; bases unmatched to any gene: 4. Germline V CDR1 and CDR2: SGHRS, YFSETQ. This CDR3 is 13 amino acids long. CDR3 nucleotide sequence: TGCGCCAGCAGCTTGGAGGGGGCGGCGGGCTACACCTTC. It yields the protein CASSLEGAAGYTF.

Here the CDR3 DNA reads TGTGCCAGCAGCTTTTTTGGCGGGACGAGTGAAAAACTGTTTTTT. Protein: CASSFFGGTSEKLFF. The rearrangement links TRBV7-9 to TRBJ1-4, with D possibly TRBD1 on 5 matching bases. CDR3 length: 15 amino acids. V gave up 3 bases and J gave up 7 bases, with 15 bases separating them. CDR1 SEHNR and CDR2 FQNEAQ come from the germline V gene (reference sequence).

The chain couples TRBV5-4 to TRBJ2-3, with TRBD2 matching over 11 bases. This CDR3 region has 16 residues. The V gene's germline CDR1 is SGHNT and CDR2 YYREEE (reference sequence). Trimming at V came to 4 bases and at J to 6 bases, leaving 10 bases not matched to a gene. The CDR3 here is CASSGPSGGKWDTQYF. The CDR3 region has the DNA TGTGCCAGCAGCGGGCCTAGCGGGGGGAAGTGGGATACGCAGTATTTT.

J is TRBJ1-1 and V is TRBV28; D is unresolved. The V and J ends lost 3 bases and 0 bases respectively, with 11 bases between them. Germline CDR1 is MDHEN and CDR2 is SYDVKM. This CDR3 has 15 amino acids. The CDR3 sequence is CASSFSPPMNTEAFF. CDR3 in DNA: TGTGCCAGCAGTTTTTCCCCCCCTATGAACACTGAAGCTTTCTTT.

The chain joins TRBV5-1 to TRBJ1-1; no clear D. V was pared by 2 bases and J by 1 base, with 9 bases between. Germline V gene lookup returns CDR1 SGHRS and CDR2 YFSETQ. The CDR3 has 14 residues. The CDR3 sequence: CASSLEATNTEAFF. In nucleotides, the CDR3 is TGCGCCAGCAGCTTAGAAGCGACGAACACTGAAGCTTTCTTT.